These 30 T cell receptor beta chains share one sample of origin, sequenced in a study of Graves' ophthalmopathy and Graves' hyperthyroidism (dated by TCRdb to 2017 to 2018). The data were produced on an Illumina HiSeq 2000. For repertoire sequencing, the TCR beta CDR3 regions were amplified from RNA transcripts. HTBI primers and the Qiagen OneStep RT-PCR kit were used in a first-round RT-PCR, which was followed by a second-round multiplex PCR, size selection and purification. The raw public data were reprocessed by TCRdb itself: fastp quality trimming at Q25, MiXCR clonotype calling, in-frame beta chains only. One record per CDR3 amino acid sequence lists the most common genes and DNA. In all, the sample holds about 620,000 distinct CDR3 sequences, and 22% of those were seen once. In total, the top ten clones hold more than 5.5% of the sample. The material sequenced was peripheral blood. All receptors derive from a woman between 18 and 30 years old with stable Graves' hyperthyroidism. Some clones in this sample may be carry-over from other donors' samples. Donor details come from another sample of the same person, matched by shared clones.

This clonotype was observed many times. The chain uses TRBV5-1 and TRBJ1-6; D unresolved. Germline V gene lookup returns CDR1 SGHRS and CDR2 YFSETQ. V was clipped by 2 bases and J by 6 bases, with 27 bases between them. There are 20 residues in the CDR3. The CDR3 DNA reads TGCGCCAGCAGCTTCCAACTGGACTCCGGGTCGCGAGGACTTAATTCACCCCTCCACTTT. Translating it yields CASSFQLDSGSRGLNSPLHF. Filled out from reference TRBV5-1 and TRBJ1-6, the complete variable domain reads KAGVTQTPRYLIKTRGQQVTLSCSPISGHRSVSWYQQTPGQGLQFLFEYFSETQRNKGNFPGRFSGRQFSNSRSEMNVSTLELGDSALYLCASSFQLDSGSRGLNSPLHFGNGTRLTVT.

At least ten counts were recorded for this clonotype. V gene TRBV7-9 combines with J gene TRBJ2-5, with 13 bases matching TRBD2. The trim removed 1 base at V and 5 bases at J, leaving 4 bases unmatched. The germline CDR1 and CDR2 sequences are SEHNR and FQNEAQ (reference sequence). The length of the CDR3 is 16 residues. The CDR3 nucleotides read TGTGCCAGCAGCTTAGGGACTAGCGGGGGCCGGGAGACCCAGTACTTC. This sequence encodes CASSLGTSGGRETQYF. Filled out from reference TRBV7-9 and TRBJ2-5, the complete variable domain reads DTGVSQNPRHKITKRGQNVTFRCDPISEHNRLYWYRQTLGQGPEFLTYFQNEAQLEKSRLLSDRFSAERPKGSFSTLEIQRTEQGDSAMYLCASSLGTSGGRETQYFGPGTRLLVL.

The chain is built from TRBV6-9 and TRBJ1-3, with D unresolved. The CDR3 spans 13 residues. Germline V gene lookup returns CDR1 MNHGY and CDR2 SVAAGI. V lost 11 bases, J lost 0 bases, and 11 bases lay in between. The CDR3 bases are TGTGCCTGGAAAGGGAACTCTGGAAACACCATATATTTT. Translating gives CAWKGNSGNTIYF.

In this sample, this clonotype turned up many times. The gene calls are TRBV6-5 and TRBJ1-5, with TRBD1 matching over 7 bases. Losses at the gene ends were 6 bases for V and 5 bases for J; bases not matched to a gene: 7. CDR1 MNHEY and CDR2 SVGAGI come from the germline V gene. The CDR3 consists of 14 residues. The CDR3 DNA reads as TGTGCCAGCAGGCTCACAGGGACAGATCAGCCCCAGCATTTT. Its translation: CASRLTGTDQPQHF.

Only a few counts were recorded for this clonotype. The genes are TRBV19 and TRBJ1-2; 9 nucleotides agree with TRBD1. Trimming removed 5 bases from V and 8 bases from J; junction bases left unmatched: 12. This CDR3 is built from 15 residues. Germline assignment: CDR1 LNHDA and CDR2 SQIVND (reference sequence). The CDR3 here is CASSYRGGQGEGYTF. DNA for the CDR3: TGTGCCAGTAGTTACCGAGGGGGACAGGGAGAAGGCTACACCTTC.

This clonotype was observed a handful of times. The V and J genes are TRBV10-3 and TRBJ2-7; tentatively, D is TRBD1 or TRBD2 (5 bases each). CDR3 length: 13 amino acids. Germline V CDR1 and CDR2: ENHRY, SYGVKD. The V end lost 4 bases, the J end lost 5 bases, and 12 bases lay between the germline ends. The CDR3 DNA reads TGTGCCATCAGTGTTCAGGGAGAGGACGAGCAGTACTTC. Encoded protein: CAISVQGEDEQYF.

The chain joins TRBV13 to TRBJ1-2; no reliable D call. Deletions cut 0 bases from V and 11 bases from J, with 16 bases between. The CDR3 covers 14 residues. CDR1 and CDR2 from the germline V gene are PRHDT and FYEKMQ (reference sequence). The CDR3 here is CASSLGLKGMAYTF. The CDR3, as DNA: TGTGCCAGCAGCTTAGGCCTTAAGGGAATGGCGTACACCTTC.

CDR3 protein: CSGGLAEETQYF. In DNA form, the CDR3 reads TGCAGCGGTGGGCTAGCGGAAGAGACCCAGTACTTC. V usage is TRBV29-1 and J usage is TRBJ2-5; 7 nucleotides align to TRBD2. The CDR3 covers 12 residues. The ends lost 7 bases at V and 3 bases at J; junction bases unmatched: 5. From germline, CDR1 is SQVTM and CDR2 ANQGSEA.

This clonotype has only one observation. The chain has TRBV30 and TRBJ1-2; perhaps TRBD1 as D (5 bases). Germline CDR1 GTSNPN, CDR2 SVGIG (reference sequence). The CDR3 is 15 amino acids. The V end was cut by 0 bases, the J end by 4 bases, with 15 bases between. The CDR3 loop is CAWSVQAGRLYGYTF. CDR3 coding DNA: TGTGCCTGGAGTGTACAGGCGGGGCGCCTCTATGGCTACACCTTC.

The chain combines TRBV30 with TRBJ1-1; D unresolved. V lost 5 bases to trimming and J lost 0 bases, with 19 bases between them. The CDR3 has 16 amino acids. The germline V gene has CDR1 GTSNPN and CDR2 SVGIG (reference sequence). In DNA, the CDR3 is TGTGCCTGGGGGCGGGCCCTCCGGGCGATGAACACTGAAGCTTTCTTT. It encodes CAWGRALRAMNTEAFF.

The rearrangement links TRBV4-1 to TRBJ1-1; D not resolved. Germline loops: CDR1 MGHRA, CDR2 YSYEKL. The CDR3 sequence is 15 residues long. V was pared by 3 bases and J by 1 base, with 12 bases between. The DNA for the CDR3 is TGCGCCAGCAGCCAGGCCTTTCTTGGGAACACTGAAGCTTTCTTT. The encoded protein is CASSQAFLGNTEAFF.

The chain uses TRBV5-1 and TRBJ1-5; D is unresolved. The germline gives CDR1 SGHRS, CDR2 YFSETQ. Between the trimmed V and J ends, which lost 0 bases and 9 bases, there was a span of 13 bases. This CDR3 is 14 amino acids long. The DNA of the CDR3 is TGCGCCAGCAGCTTGGACGGATTTTCCGGGCCCCAGCATTTT. Amino acids: CASSLDGFSGPQHF.

The chain has TRBV6-1 and TRBJ2-2; the D gene is possibly TRBD1 (5 bases). CDR3 length: 15 amino acids. Trimming left V 8 bases short and J 5 bases short, with 18 bases between. In germline, CDR1 is MNHNS, CDR2 SASEGT. CDR3: CASGPNPGRTGELFF. The CDR3 region has the DNA TGTGCCAGCGGACCGAATCCAGGGCGAACCGGGGAGCTGTTTTTT.

V is TRBV28 and J is TRBJ2-5, with a possible D match to TRBD1 (6 bases). Trimming took off 4 bases at V and 1 base at J, with 13 bases between the two ends. Germline values: CDR1 MDHEN, CDR2 SYDVKM. The CDR3 consists of 15 residues. The DNA of the CDR3 is TGTGCCAGCAGTTCACCGACAGGTATCCAAGAGACCCAGTACTTC. It specifies CASSSPTGIQETQYF.

On this clonotype: Being one base from a much bigger clone, this may be a read error. The rearrangement links TRBV6-1 to TRBJ1-6; TRBD1 is a possible D gene (6 bases). V shed 7 bases and J shed 10 bases, with 17 bases lying between them. Per germline, CDR1 MNHNS and CDR2 SASEGT. The CDR3 length is 14 residues. CDR3 loop: CASTPIGGESPLHF. In nucleotides, the CDR3 is TGTGCCAGCACTCCGATAGGGGGAGAATCACCCCTCCACTTT.

There are a few counts of this clonotype. The chain recombines TRBV4-1 with TRBJ2-3, with 16 bases identical to TRBD2. The germline gives CDR1 MGHRA, CDR2 YSYEKL. This CDR3 is 18 amino acids long. The trim removed 0 bases at V and 3 bases at J, leaving 3 bases unmatched. The CDR3 here is CASSQDGTSGRGTDTQYF. CDR3 bases: TGCGCCAGCAGCCAAGACGGGACTAGCGGGAGGGGGACAGATACGCAGTATTTT.

About this clonotype: The CDR3 carries no conserved terminal phenylalanine or tryptophan, so it likely arises from a read error. The DNA is omitted, as the CDR3 cannot be located on it reliably, and the CDR3 follows TCRdb's listing. The genes are TRBV30 and TRBJ2-5; the D call of TRBD2 is as the table states it, not checked on the DNA. Germline V CDR1 and CDR2: GTSNPN, SVGIG (reference sequence). The CDR3 has 8 amino acids, counting both end residues. CDR3 sequence: CARSSAAG.

In this sample, this clonotype turned up a few times. At one of its ends the junction is not consistent with the germline gene, which may arise from a read error. V gene TRBV7-2 combines with J gene TRBJ2-5; 8 positions agree with TRBD2. This CDR3 has 17 amino acids. CDR1 and CDR2 (germline): SGHTA, FQGNSA. The CDR3 sequence: CASSLWLAGEAQEAQYF. As DNA, the CDR3 is TGTGCCAGCAGCTTATGGCTAGCGGGTGAGGCGCAAGAGGCCCAGTACTTC. Full variable domain (missing parts from reference TRBV7-2 and TRBJ2-5): GAGVSQSPSNKVTEKGKDVELRCDPISGHTALYWYRQSLGQGLEFLIYFQGNSAPDKSGLPSDRFSAERTGGSVSTLTIQRTQQEDSAVYLCASSLWLAGEAQEAQYFGPGTRLLVL.

This clonotype has ten or more counts. The rearrangement links TRBV6-1 to TRBJ1-2; no firm D call. V lost 1 base and J 5 bases, leaving 14 bases between the germline ends. Per the germline V gene, CDR1 is MNHNS and CDR2 is SASEGT. The CDR3 loop spans 15 amino acids. CDR3 DNA: TGTGCCAGCAGTGAAGGCCTCCGGCCGGGGTATGGCTACACCTTC. It encodes CASSEGLRPGYGYTF.

This clonotype appeared many times. The J gene is TRBJ2-5, the V gene TRBV11-1, with D possibly matching TRBD2 (6 bases). There are 19 residues in the CDR3. CDR1 is SGHAT and CDR2 is FQDESV in the germline V gene (reference sequence). The V end was cut by 4 bases, the J end by 1 base, with 25 bases between. CDR3 sequence reads: CASSSRPPPSGHPQETQYF. The DNA for the CDR3 is TGTGCCAGCAGCTCTCGGCCCCCCCCCAGCGGGCACCCCCAAGAGACCCAGTACTTC.

This clonotype was detected ten times or more. The chain has TRBV27 and TRBJ1-2; a weak D match, TRBD1 (6 bases). Germline CDR1 and CDR2: MNHEY and SMNVEV (reference sequence). The germline V and J ends were trimmed by 3 bases and 4 bases, with 12 bases remaining between them. This CDR3 is built from 14 residues. Here the CDR3 reads CASSLQGIGYGYTF. Here the CDR3 DNA reads TGTGCCAGCAGTTTGCAGGGGATCGGCTATGGCTACACCTTC.

At least ten counts were recorded for this clonotype. The genes are TRBV2 and TRBJ2-4, with D hard to call. This CDR3 spans 15 amino acids. V was cut by 7 bases and J by 0 bases, with 13 bases left in between. In germline, CDR1 is SNHLY, CDR2 FYNNEI. The CDR3 DNA sequence: TGTGCCAGCAAGGGCCAGTTACTAGCCAAAAACATTCAGTACTTC. Translated, it gives CASKGQLLAKNIQYF.

This clonotype was seen more than once but under ten times. This chain uses TRBV20-1 with TRBJ2-7, with 11 bases fitting TRBD2. CDR1 and CDR2 from the germline V gene are DFQATT and SNEGSKA (reference sequence). V trimming: 6 bases; J trimming: 0 bases; junction bases outside the gene matches: 7. The CDR3 has 15 amino acids. CDR3 region: CSATLLAGDSYEQYF. In nucleotides, the CDR3 is TGCAGTGCAACCTTACTAGCGGGGGACTCCTACGAGCAGTACTTC.

This clonotype was detected many times. The chain is built from TRBV9 and TRBJ2-2; D is unclear. This CDR3 is 14 amino acids long. Trimming took 6 bases from V and 5 from J, leaving 14 bases between them. CDR1 is SGDLS and CDR2 is YYNGEE in the germline V gene. CDR3 sequence: CASILQRGTGELFF. The CDR3 bases are TGTGCCAGCATCCTTCAGCGAGGTACCGGGGAGCTGTTTTTT.

This clonotype was observed a handful of times. The chain links TRBV6-1 to TRBJ2-3; 8 bases map to TRBD2. The length of the CDR3 is 16 residues. V lost 4 bases and J lost 2; bases outside the gene matches: 8. Germline loops: CDR1 MNHNS, CDR2 SASEGT. CDR3 DNA: TGTGCCAGCAGTGGGGTTGCGGGAGGATCCACAGATACGCAGTATTTT. Its protein product is CASSGVAGGSTDTQYF.

This clonotype was counted at least ten times. It may be a read error: a sequence one base away is much more abundant. The genes are TRBV30 and TRBJ1-6; TRBD1 is a possible D gene (5 bases). The CDR3 covers 14 residues. Per germline, CDR1 GTSNPN and CDR2 SVGIG (reference sequence). CDR3 in DNA: TGTGCCTGGAACCGGAGGGGCGGGAACTCACCCCCCCACTTT. It codes for CAWNRRGGNSPPHF.

CDR3 region: CASSRQGQGYETQYF. The DNA of the CDR3 is TGTGCCAGCAGTCGACAGGGACAGGGATATGAGACCCAGTACTTC. The V call is TRBV6-1, the J call TRBJ2-5, with 9 bases aligning to TRBD1. Germline assignment: CDR1 MNHNS and CDR2 SASEGT. V lost 5 bases and J lost 5; bases outside the gene matches: 9. CDR3 length: 15 amino acids.

This clonotype has ten or more counts. Its ends do not fully match the called genes, so a read error is possible. The rearrangement uses TRBV5-1 and TRBJ2-4; possibly TRBD1 for D (5 bases). This CDR3 has 13 amino acids. The germline V gene encodes CDR1 SGHRS and CDR2 YFSETQ. The CDR3 nucleotides read TGCGCCAGCAGCATCGACAGAGGCCGCATTAAGTACTTC. This gives the protein CASSIDRGRIKYF.

This clonotype has ten or more counts. The chain links TRBV5-1 to TRBJ1-3; tentatively, D is TRBD1 (5 bases). V gave up 0 bases and J gave up 2 bases, with 9 bases separating them. The CDR3 length is 15 residues. Germline loops: CDR1 SGHRS, CDR2 YFSETQ. The CDR3, as DNA: TGCGCCAGCAGCTTGGAGGCAGGGCCTGGAAACACCATATATTTT. Residues: CASSLEAGPGNTIYF.

At least ten counts were recorded for this clonotype. This rearrangement joins TRBV7-3 to TRBJ2-5, with TRBD2 matching 8 bases. V was pared by 1 base and J by 1 base, with 2 bases of the junction left unmatched. CDR1 SGHTA and CDR2 FQGTGA come from the germline V gene. There are 15 residues in the CDR3. CDR3 in DNA: TGTGCCAGCAGCTTAAGCGCGGGGGGCCAAGAGACCCAGTACTTC. Its translation: CASSLSAGGQETQYF.